Listed below are T cell receptor beta chains from one sample, sequenced in a study of cytomegalovirus exposure and HLA in healthy donors. Sequenced by immunoSEQ multiplex PCR; TCRdb stores in-frame clones only, minus some. The table lists around 100,000 clones, roughly 76% of them singletons. The sample was PBMCs. These receptors were collected from a woman between 55 and 75 years old in good health and CMV-seropositive. CDR3s include the opening cysteine and the closing phenylalanine or tryptophan. A D gene is named only where the DNA matches it firmly. The size of a clone is reported for some rows only, either as once, few or many, or as a class for expanded clones.

j_gene | abundance | v_gene | d_gene | CDR3nt | CDR3aa
TRBJ1-1 | few | TRBV6-5 | - | TGTGCCAGCAAGACGGGGTCATCGTTTGCTTTCTTT | CASKTGSSFAFF
TRBJ2-2 | - | TRBV19 | TRBD2 | TGTGCCAGCTCCGGGACTATTAACACCGGGGAGCTGTTTTTT | CASSGTINTGELFF
TRBJ1-3 | few | TRBV6-1 | - | TGTGCCAGCAGTGAAAGGGGCCTCCTCTACTCTGGAAACACCATATATTTT | CASSERGLLYSGNTIYF
TRBJ1-4 | - | TRBV30 | - | TGTGCCTGGAGAAGGGTAGGGGGAAATGAAAAACTGTTTTTT | CAWRRVGGNEKLFF
TRBJ2-2 | once | TRBV2 | - | TGTGCCAGCAGTGTTTTGGCGGTTACCGGGGAGCTGTTTTTT | CASSVLAVTGELFF
TRBJ2-7 | - | TRBV4-2 | - | TGTGCCAGCAGCCAAGGGTACGGTAAGGGGACCTACGAGCAGTACTTC | CASSQGYGKGTYEQYF
TRBJ2-1 | - | TRBV5-1 | TRBD2 | TGCGCCAGCAGCCCAACAAAGGGACTAGCGGGAGCCTTTGAGCAGTTCTTC | CASSPTKGLAGAFEQFF
TRBJ2-7 | - | TRBV5-4 | TRBD2 | TGTGCCAGCAGCTCGGGGGGGAGGTTACACGAGCAGTACTTC | CASSSGGRLHEQYF
TRBJ2-1 | - | TRBV29-1 | - | TGCAGCGTGGACAACCAAAATGAGCAGTTCTTC | CSVDNQNEQFF
TRBJ2-3 | - | TRBV5-8 | - | TGTGCCAGCAGCCTAACAGACAGCACAGATACGCAGTATTTT | CASSLTDSTDTQYF
TRBJ2-7 | - | TRBV13 | TRBD2 | TGTGCCAGCAGCCCTGGACTAGCGGGACCCTACGAGCAGTACTTC | CASSPGLAGPYEQYF
TRBJ1-2 | few | TRBV5-8 | - | TGCGCCAGCAGCCAAGAAAGACTGGCCAGGGATGGCTACACCTTC | CASSQERLARDGYTF
TRBJ1-4 | - | TRBV7-9 | TRBD1 | TGTGCCAGCAGCTTAGTAGGGACAGCGGGCGCTGAAAAACTGTTTTTT | CASSLVGTAGAEKLFF
TRBJ1-5 | - | TRBV27 | - | TGTGCCAGCAGTTTTACAGGAGGCAATCAGCCCCAGCATTTT | CASSFTGGNQPQHF
TRBJ2-6 | - | TRBV5-1 | TRBD1 | TGCGCCAGCAGCTACTCACAGGGGACAGGGGCCAACGTCCTGACTTTC | CASSYSQGTGANVLTF
TRBJ2-7 | - | TRBV2 | - | TGTGCCAGCAGTGTAAGGCGGGGCTCCTACGAGCAGTACTTC | CASSVRRGSYEQYF
TRBJ1-1 | few | TRBV5-4 | - | TGTGCCAGCAGCACCCCCTACAGGTCTACTGAAGCTTTCTTT | CASSTPYRSTEAFF
TRBJ2-1 | - | TRBV5-1 | TRBD2 | TGCGCCAGTCGGACTAGCGGAGATTACAATGAGCAGTTCTTC | CASRTSGDYNEQFF
TRBJ1-2 | - | TRBV11-2 | - | TGTGCCAGCAGCTTATCACAGGGACTATTCTATGGCTACACCTTC | CASSLSQGLFYGYTF
TRBJ2-5 | - | TRBV18 | - | TGTGCCAGCTCACCAGCCTATCAAGAGACCCAGTACTTC | CASSPAYQETQYF
TRBJ2-7 | - | TRBV6-5 | - | TGTGCCAGCAGTTACTCGCGGCAGACCCCTGGCGAGCAGTACTTC | CASSYSRQTPGEQYF
TRBJ2-2 | - | TRBV7-3 | - | TGTGCCAGCAGCCCCAACTCCCTAGCGCGAGGGGAGCTGTTTTTT | CASSPNSLARGELFF
TRBJ2-2 | - | TRBV6-1 | TRBD2 | TGTGCCAGCACACAAGCGGGAGCGGCCGGGGAGCTGTTTTTT | CASTQAGAAGELFF
TRBJ2-1 | - | TRBV18 | TRBD2 | TGTGCCAGCCGAGAGGGCGGCGGGAGAATAAGGAGCTCCTACAATGAGCAGTTCTTC | CASREGGGRIRSSYNEQFF
TRBJ2-7 | - | TRBV7-9 | TRBD2 | TGTGCCAGCAGCGGAGAAACGGCTAGCGGCACCTTAGCCTACGAGCAGTACTTC | CASSGETASGTLAYEQYF
TRBJ2-7 | few | TRBV6-5 | - | TGTGCCATCAGTGAAACAGAACAGGGTGGCGAGCAGTACTTC | CAISETEQGGEQYF
TRBJ2-1 | - | TRBV27 | TRBD2 | TGTGCCAGCAGACTAGCGGGAGGCGGTGAGCAGTTCTTC | CASRLAGGGEQFF
TRBJ1-1 | - | TRBV7-9 | - | TGTGCCAGCAGCTTAAATCGGGGCACTGAAGCTTTCTTT | CASSLNRGTEAFF
TRBJ2-5 | - | TRBV20-1 | - | TGCAGTGCTAGATCTCAGACCCAGTACTTC | CSARSQTQYF
TRBJ1-2 | - | TRBV5-4 | - | TGTGCCAGCAGCTCACTGCTGGGGAGTTTCTATGGCTACACCTTC | CASSSLLGSFYGYTF
TRBJ2-7 | - | TRBV30 | TRBD2 | TGTGCCTGGAGTTCGGTCGTTCGACTAGCGGGTTCCTACGAGCAGTACTTC | CAWSSVVRLAGSYEQYF
TRBJ2-1 | - | TRBV5-1 | - | TGCGCCAGCAGCCTAGGAACGCGGCCGGATTACAATGAGCAGTTCTTC | CASSLGTRPDYNEQFF
TRBJ2-1 | - | TRBV25-1 | TRBD2 | TGTGCCAGCAGTGAATATTTAGTTACCAGCGGGAGTCGGGGTGAGCAGTTCTTC | CASSEYLVTSGSRGEQFF
TRBJ2-1 | once | TRBV6-5 | TRBD2 | TGTGCCAGCAGTTACACCGGGACTAGCGGGAGCGGTGAGCAGTTCTTC | CASSYTGTSGSGEQFF
TRBJ2-2 | few | TRBV5-1 | TRBD1 | TGCGCCAGCAGCTGGTCGGGACAGCCAGCCGCCGGGGAGCTGTTTTTT | CASSWSGQPAAGELFF
TRBJ1-1 | - | TRBV28 | - | TGTGCCAGCAGTTTTAACTTGGGGTCTCAGGGCATGGGCGCTGAAGCTTTCTTT | CASSFNLGSQGMGAEAFF
TRBJ2-6 | - | TRBV9 | - | TGTGCCAGCAGCGTAGAGGGACACTTAACCTCTGGGGCCAACGTCCTGACTTTC | CASSVEGHLTSGANVLTF
TRBJ2-1 | - | TRBV15 | TRBD1 | TGTGCCAGCACACAGGGGGGTTTTTACAATGAGCAGTTCTTC | CASTQGGFYNEQFF
TRBJ1-2 | - | TRBV5-4 | TRBD1 | TGTGCCAGCAGCTCAGCCGGGACAGGGGTACTATCTGGCTACACCTTC | CASSSAGTGVLSGYTF
TRBJ1-2 | - | TRBV5-1 | - | TGCGCCAGCAGAGGCGGGGGAGGATTGGGCTATGGCTACACCTTC | CASRGGGGLGYGYTF
TRBJ1-1 | - | TRBV5-1 | - | TGCGCCAGCAGCTTGACCGGACAGAACACTGAAGCTTTCTTT | CASSLTGQNTEAFF
TRBJ1-6 | - | TRBV18 | TRBD1 | TGTGCCAGCTCACCGGGACAGTTGAATTCACCCCTCCACTTT | CASSPGQLNSPLHF
TRBJ2-1 | - | TRBV5-1 | TRBD2 | TGCGCCAGCAGCAGCGGGACTAGCGGGAGCGGGCAGTTCTTC | CASSSGTSGSGQFF
TRBJ2-3 | - | TRBV15 | - | TGTGCCACCAGCACTCCGGGAACCAACACAGATACGCAGTATTTT | CATSTPGTNTDTQYF
TRBJ2-7 | - | TRBV14 | - | TGTGCCAGCAGCCTCATAGGCGGCTACGAGCAGTACTTC | CASSLIGGYEQYF
TRBJ1-2 | - | TRBV27 | - | TGTGCCAGCAGTGCCAAGCTACAGGGAACAGGGTATGGCTACACCTTC | CASSAKLQGTGYGYTF
TRBJ2-3 | - | TRBV27 | - | TGTGCCAGCCGCTTTACAAGCACAGATACGCAGTATTTT | CASRFTSTDTQYF